In its sample, the clone carrying this T cell receptor (beta chain) was seen many times. The antigen is unknown. The record originates from a study of T-cell reconstitution after alpha-beta-depleted transplantation in children. The TCRbeta library was prepared with unique molecular identifiers. TCRdb redid the calling of the PCR reads with MiXCR, one entry per CDR3 protein. In the table there are 250,000 to 300,000 distinct CDR3 sequences, under 14% of which are singletons. V lost 0 bases to trimming and J lost 0 bases, with 9 bases between them. There are 15 residues in the CDR3. Germline V gives CDR1 DFQATT, CDR2 SNEGSKA (reference sequence). Study findings and constraints: Recipient T cells and thymic progenitors that survived were the source of the high TCRbeta diversity seen at day 60 in some patients. T-cell numbers and diversity, one year after transplant, stemmed largely from T cells that were newly produced. Expanded graft clones, several hundred of them, were reportedly the source of alpha-beta T cells about two months after transplant.

The chain carries TRBV20-1 and TRBJ2-1; D not resolved. The material was peripheral blood, obtained 180 days after TCRalphabeta/CD19-depleted stem cell transplant. This TCR was sampled from a male patient under 10 years old who had a stem cell transplant for chronic granulomatous disease, so the T cells may come from the graft donor. The CDR3 DNA sequence: TGCAGTGCTAGAGAGGGCTGGGGCTCCTACAATGAGCAGTTCTTC. It encodes CSAREGWGSYNEQFF.